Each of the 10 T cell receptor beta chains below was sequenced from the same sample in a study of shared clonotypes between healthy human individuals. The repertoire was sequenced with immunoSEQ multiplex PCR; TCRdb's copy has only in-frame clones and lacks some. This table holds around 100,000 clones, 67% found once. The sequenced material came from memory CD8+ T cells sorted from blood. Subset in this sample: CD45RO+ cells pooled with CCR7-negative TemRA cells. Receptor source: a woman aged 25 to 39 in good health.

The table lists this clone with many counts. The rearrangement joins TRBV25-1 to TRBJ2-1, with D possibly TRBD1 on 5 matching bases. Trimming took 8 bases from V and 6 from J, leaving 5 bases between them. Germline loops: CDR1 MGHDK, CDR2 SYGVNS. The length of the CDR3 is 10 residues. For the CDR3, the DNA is TGTGCCAGCCAGGGCAATGAGCAGTTCTTC. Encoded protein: CASQGNEQFF.

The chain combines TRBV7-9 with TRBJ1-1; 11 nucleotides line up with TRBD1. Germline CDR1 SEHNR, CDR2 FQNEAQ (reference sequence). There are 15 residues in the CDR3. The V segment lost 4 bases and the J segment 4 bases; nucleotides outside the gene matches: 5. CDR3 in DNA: TGTGCCAGCAGCTGGACAGGGGGCGGGGGCACTGAAGCTTTCTTT. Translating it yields CASSWTGGGGTEAFF.

The CDR3 is CASTPTSGSTDTQYF. The CDR3 region has the DNA TGTGCCAGCACCCCAACTAGCGGGAGTACAGATACGCAGTATTTT. This chain uses TRBV28 with TRBJ2-3; 11 bases are a match to TRBD2. The trim removed 7 bases at V and 3 bases at J, leaving 6 bases unmatched. CDR3 length: 15 residues. Germline V CDR1 and CDR2: MDHEN, SYDVKM.

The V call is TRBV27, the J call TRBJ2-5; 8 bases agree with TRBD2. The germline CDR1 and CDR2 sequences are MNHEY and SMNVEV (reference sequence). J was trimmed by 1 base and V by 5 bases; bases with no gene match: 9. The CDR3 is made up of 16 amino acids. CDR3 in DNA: TGTGCCAGCAGTAGGCTAGCGGGTAGTATCCAAGAGACCCAGTACTTC. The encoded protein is CASSRLAGSIQETQYF.

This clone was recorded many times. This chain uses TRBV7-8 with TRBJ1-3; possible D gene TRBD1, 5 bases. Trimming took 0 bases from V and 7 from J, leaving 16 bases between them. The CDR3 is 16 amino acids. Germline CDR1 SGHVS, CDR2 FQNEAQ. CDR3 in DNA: TGTGCCAGCAGCTTAGCGCCCAGGGACGGGGGGAACACCATATATTTT. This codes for CASSLAPRDGGNTIYF.

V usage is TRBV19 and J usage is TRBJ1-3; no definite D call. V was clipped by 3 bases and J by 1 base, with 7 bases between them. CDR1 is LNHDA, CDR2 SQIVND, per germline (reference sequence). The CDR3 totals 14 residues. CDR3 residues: CASSMGQSGNTIYF. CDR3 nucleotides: TGTGCCAGTAGTATGGGTCAGTCTGGAAACACCATATATTTT.

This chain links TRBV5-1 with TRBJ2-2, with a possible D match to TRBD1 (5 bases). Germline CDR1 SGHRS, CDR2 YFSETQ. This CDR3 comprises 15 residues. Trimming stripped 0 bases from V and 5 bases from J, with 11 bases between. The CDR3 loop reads CASSLGWTKTGELFF. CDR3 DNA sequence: TGCGCCAGCAGCTTGGGCTGGACAAAGACCGGGGAGCTGTTTTTT. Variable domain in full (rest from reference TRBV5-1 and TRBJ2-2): KAGVTQTPRYLIKTRGQQVTLSCSPISGHRSVSWYQQTPGQGLQFLFEYFSETQRNKGNFPGRFSGRQFSNSRSEMNVSTLELGDSALYLCASSLGWTKTGELFFGEGSRLTVL.

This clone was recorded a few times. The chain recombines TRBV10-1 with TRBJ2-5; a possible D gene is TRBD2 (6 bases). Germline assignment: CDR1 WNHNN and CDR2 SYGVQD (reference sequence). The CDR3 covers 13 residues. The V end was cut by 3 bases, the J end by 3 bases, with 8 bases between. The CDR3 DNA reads TGCGCCAGCAGTGATGCTAGCGAAGAGACCCAGTACTTC. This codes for CASSDASEETQYF.

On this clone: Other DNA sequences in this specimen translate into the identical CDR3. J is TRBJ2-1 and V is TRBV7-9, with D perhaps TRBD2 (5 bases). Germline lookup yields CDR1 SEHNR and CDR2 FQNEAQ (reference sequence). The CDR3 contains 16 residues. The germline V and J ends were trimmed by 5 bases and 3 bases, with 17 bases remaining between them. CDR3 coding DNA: TGTGCCAGCAGCCCCCGGGGTGGGAGTGTCTACAATGAGCAGTTCTTC. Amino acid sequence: CASSPRGGSVYNEQFF. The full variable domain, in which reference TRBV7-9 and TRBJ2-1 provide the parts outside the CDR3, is DTGVSQNPRHKITKRGQNVTFRCDPISEHNRLYWYRQTLGQGPEFLTYFQNEAQLEKSRLLSDRFSAERPKGSFSTLEIQRTEQGDSAMYLCASSPRGGSVYNEQFFGPGTRLTVL.

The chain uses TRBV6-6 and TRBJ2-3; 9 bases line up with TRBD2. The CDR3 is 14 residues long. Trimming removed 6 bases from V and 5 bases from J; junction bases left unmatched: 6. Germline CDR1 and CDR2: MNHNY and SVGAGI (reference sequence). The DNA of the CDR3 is TGTGCCAGCAGCTCGGGACTAGCAGGAGATACGCAGTATTTT. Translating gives CASSSGLAGDTQYF.